The 23 T cell receptor beta chains below come from one sample, sequenced in a study of T cell responses to AZD1222 COVID-19 vaccine. Produced via immunoSEQ multiplex PCR; TCRdb's table is partial and in-frame only. The sample lists about 120,000 clones; 86% were seen once. Material: peripheral blood, obtained 28 days after the second AZD1222 dose. Receptors were obtained from an adult who received the AZD1222 COVID-19 vaccine.

The chain links TRBV9 to TRBJ2-1, with 8 bases that match TRBD2. The germline CDR1 and CDR2 sequences are SGDLS and YYNGEE. V lost 0 bases to trimming and J lost 9 bases; unmatched junction nucleotides: 5. The CDR3 is 14 amino acids. CDR3: CASSVASGRLEQFF. Here the CDR3 DNA reads TGTGCCAGCAGCGTAGCCAGCGGGAGACTTGAGCAGTTCTTC.

The chain carries TRBV28 and TRBJ2-7; 8 bases align to TRBD1. CDR1 is MDHEN, CDR2 SYDVKM, per germline. The J segment lost 2 bases and the V segment lost 4 bases, leaving 7 bases of the junction unmatched. This CDR3 region has 15 residues. CDR3 DNA: TGTGCCAGCAGTTCGCCTCGGACAGGGACCTACGAGCAGTACTTC. It codes for CASSSPRTGTYEQYF.

This chain uses TRBV24-1 with TRBJ2-3, with 12 bases lining up with TRBD2. The CDR3 sequence is 17 residues long. V lost 3 bases and J lost 5; bases outside the gene matches: 8. Germline CDR1 KGHDR, CDR2 SFDVKD. CDR3 nucleotides: TGTGCCACCAGTGATGGCCCGACTAGCGGGGGTGGAGATACGCAGTATTTT. It translates to CATSDGPTSGGGDTQYF.

For this clone: One junction end does not reproduce the germline sequence, and a read error may be involved. The V and J genes are TRBV3-1 (or the pseudogene TRBV3-2) and TRBJ1-2, with TRBD1 identical over 8 bases. The CDR3 covers 13 residues. The germline V gene encodes CDR1 LGHDT and CDR2 YNNKEL (reference sequence). The DNA for the CDR3 is TGTGCCAGCAACCAAGGACAGGGTGGCGGCTACACCTTC. It specifies CASNQGQGGGYTF.

The CDR3 DNA reads as TGTGCCAGCAGTTCGGGGGGCGCAACTAATGAAAAACTGTTTTTT. Translation gives CASSSGGATNEKLFF. The V gene is TRBV6-2 or TRBV6-3, the J gene TRBJ1-4, with a weak D call TRBD1 (6 bases). Per germline, CDR1 MNHEY and CDR2 SVGEGT. V was clipped by 4 bases and J by 0 bases, with 9 bases between them. This CDR3 is 15 amino acids long.

The chain combines TRBV2 with TRBJ2-5, with D possibly called TRBD1 or TRBD2 (6 bases each). CDR3 size: 14 residues. The germline CDR1 and CDR2 sequences are SNHLY and FYNNEI. V lost 6 bases, J lost 1 base, and 12 bases lay in between. The CDR3 region has the DNA TGTGCCAGCAGGGGGGCGGGATCCCAAGAGACCCAGTACTTC. As protein: CASRGAGSQETQYF.

The CDR3 DNA reads as TGCGCCAGCAGCTTGGCGGGGAGGTCCTACTCTGGAAACACCATATATTTT. Its translation is CASSLAGRSYSGNTIYF. This chain uses TRBV5-1 with TRBJ1-3; D not resolved. This CDR3 spans 17 amino acids. The V and J ends lost 0 bases and 0 bases respectively, with 13 bases between them. Looked up from germline, CDR1 is SGHRS and CDR2 is YFSETQ.

CDR3: CASSRLAGGLISYEQYF. DNA of the CDR3: TGTGCCAGTAGTAGACTAGCGGGAGGCCTTATCTCCTACGAGCAGTACTTC. This rearrangement joins TRBV19 to TRBJ2-7, with 13 bases aligning to TRBD2. The junction had 6 bases not matched to a gene; V was cut back by 4 bases and J by 0 bases. Looked up from germline, CDR1 is LNHDA and CDR2 is SQIVND (reference sequence). This CDR3 region has 17 residues.

The chain couples TRBV6-5 to TRBJ1-2; a possible D gene is TRBD1 (6 bases). V was cut by 2 bases and J by 8 bases, with 15 bases left in between. CDR1 and CDR2 (germline): MNHEY, SVGAGI. The CDR3 loop spans 14 amino acids. CDR3 sequence reads: CASSYRTGPEGYTF. The CDR3 nucleotides are TGTGCCAGCAGTTACCGTACAGGGCCAGAAGGCTACACCTTC.

The V call is TRBV7-9, the J call TRBJ2-5; the D gene is possibly TRBD2 (7 bases). V was clipped by 6 bases and J by 5 bases, with 19 bases between them. This CDR3 region has 15 residues. Germline V gives CDR1 SEHNR, CDR2 FQNEAQ (reference sequence). CDR3 sequence: CASRPTSRGGETQYF. Here the CDR3 DNA reads TGTGCCAGCAGACCCACTAGCAGGGGAGGGGAGACCCAGTACTTC. The full variable domain, completed using reference TRBV7-9 and TRBJ2-5, is DTGVSQNPRHKITKRGQNVTFRCDPISEHNRLYWYRQTLGQGPEFLTYFQNEAQLEKSRLLSDRFSAERPKGSFSTLEIQRTEQGDSAMYLCASRPTSRGGETQYFGPGTRLLVL.

This chain connects TRBV5-1 to TRBJ2-7, with 7 bases that match TRBD1. The CDR3 spans 16 residues. Germline V gives CDR1 SGHRS, CDR2 YFSETQ. J gave up 7 bases and V 3 bases, and 16 bases lay outside the gene matches. DNA of the CDR3: TGCGCCAGCAGCTCCGAGGGGGCGCGTTTTTTGGATGAGCAGTACTTC. The encoded protein is CASSSEGARFLDEQYF.

The V call is TRBV10-3, the J call TRBJ1-2, with D unresolved. V lost 3 bases to trimming and J lost 5 bases, with 4 bases between them. Looked up from germline, CDR1 is ENHRY and CDR2 is SYGVKD. The CDR3 has 11 residues. The CDR3 region is CAISEMYGYTF. The CDR3 region has the DNA TGTGCCATCAGTGAAATGTATGGCTACACCTTC.

This clone has just one count. The V gene is TRBV4-3, the J gene TRBJ1-6; TRBD1 agrees at 9 bases. V dropped 0 bases and J dropped 9; count of bases not matched to a gene: 9. CDR3 length: 17 amino acids. The germline gives CDR1 LGHNA, CDR2 YSLEER. CDR3 DNA sequence: TGCGCCAGCAGCCAAGAGAGGGACAGGGACTTTGGTTCACCCCTCCACTTT. Encoded protein: CASSQERDRDFGSPLHF.

The table lists this clone with a count of one. V and J are TRBV7-9 and TRBJ1-6; no reliable D call. CDR1 and CDR2 from the germline V gene are SEHNR and FQNEAQ (reference sequence). V lost 1 base and J lost 9, with 13 bases in between. The CDR3 runs to 15 residues. In DNA form, the CDR3 reads TGTGCCAGCAGCTTAGAGGTGGTGGCGGGTTCACCCCTCCACTTT. This sequence encodes CASSLEVVAGSPLHF.

The V gene is TRBV9, the J gene TRBJ1-2; D gene uncertain. This CDR3 comprises 15 residues. The germline V and J ends were trimmed by 0 bases and 0 bases, with 9 bases remaining between them. Germline V gene lookup returns CDR1 SGDLS and CDR2 YYNGEE. CDR3 sequence (DNA): TGTGCCAGCAGCGTAGACCCGACCTCTAACTATGGCTACACCTTC. It codes for CASSVDPTSNYGYTF.

The count of this clone is one. At one of its ends the junction is not consistent with the germline gene, which may arise from a read error. The gene calls are TRBV2 and TRBJ2-7; D is possibly TRBD2 (5 bases). In germline, CDR1 is SNHLY, CDR2 FYNNEI. The CDR3 runs to 13 residues. The CDR3: CASSEVEGDGRNF. CDR3 nucleotides: TGTGCCAGCAGTGAAGTAGAGGGAGACGGGCGAAACTTC.

The genes are TRBV10-3 and TRBJ1-1; D remains ambiguous. Trimming left V 4 bases short and J 1 base short, with 10 bases between. Looked up from germline, CDR1 is ENHRY and CDR2 is SYGVKD. CDR3 length: 14 residues. CDR3 nucleotides: TGTGCCATCAGTGTATTACAACAGAACACTGAAGCTTTCTTT. Translation: CAISVLQQNTEAFF.

J is TRBJ2-7 and V is TRBV5-8; D is unresolved. Germline assignment: CDR1 SGHTS and CDR2 YDEGEE. This CDR3 region has 15 residues. Trimming left V 3 bases short and J 4 bases short, with 17 bases between. The CDR3 bases are TGTGCCAGCAGCTACCAACAGACGCGACCGTACGAGCAGTACTTC. Amino acids: CASSYQQTRPYEQYF.

The chain uses TRBV2 and TRBJ2-7, with no clear D. CDR3 length: 14 residues. V was cut by 1 base and J by 1 base, with 8 bases left in between. Germline CDR1 is SNHLY and CDR2 is FYNNEI. The CDR3 nucleotides are TGTGCCAGCAGTGAAGGTTATAGGTCCTACGAGCAGTACTTC. As protein: CASSEGYRSYEQYF.

This rearrangement joins TRBV10-2 to TRBJ1-4, with 7 bases lining up with TRBD1. The V segment lost 6 bases and the J segment 8 bases; nucleotides outside the gene matches: 6. CDR1 WSHSY and CDR2 SAAADI come from the germline V gene. CDR3 size: 13 residues. This CDR3 is CASSLTGREKLFF. In nucleotides, the CDR3 is TGCGCCAGCAGCTTGACAGGGAGGGAAAAACTGTTTTTT.

This clone was picked up one time. The rearrangement joins TRBV2 to TRBJ1-2; the D gene is possibly TRBD1 (6 bases). The V gene's germline CDR1 is SNHLY and CDR2 FYNNEI. The CDR3 runs 15 residues. V was shortened by 0 bases and J by 8 bases, with 16 bases between the two germline ends. The CDR3 sequence is CASSEARRGARGYTF. The CDR3 nucleotides are TGTGCCAGCAGTGAAGCGAGGCGGGGGGCCAGGGGCTACACCTTC.

This clone was observed once. V gene TRBV10-3 combines with J gene TRBJ2-1; TRBD1 agrees at 10 bases. This CDR3 is built from 15 residues. Per germline, CDR1 ENHRY and CDR2 SYGVKD. With V trimmed by 6 bases and J by 5 bases, 7 bases remained unmatched. CDR3 protein: CAIRGGTGADNEQFF. DNA for the CDR3: TGTGCCATCAGGGGGGGGACAGGGGCAGACAATGAGCAGTTCTTC.

The chain carries TRBV5-1 and TRBJ1-5; D might be TRBD1 (5 bases). The CDR3 spans 14 residues. V dropped 0 bases and J dropped 5 bases, with 9 bases sitting between them. The V gene's germline CDR1 is SGHRS and CDR2 YFSETQ. CDR3 DNA sequence: TGCGCCAGCAGCTTGGTTTCGGGGGATCAGCCCCAGCATTTT. It yields the protein CASSLVSGDQPQHF.